This TCR beta chain comes out of a study of OX40 agonist ivuxolimab in advanced cancers. Across the study: People who had prior anti-PD-1, anti-PD-L1 or anti-CTLA-4 therapy could take part, and under 45% had some.

General observations from the study: Determination of antigen specificity was not performed for the expanded peripheral T cells. The mean number of expanded clones was higher in CD8+ T cells than in CD4+. CD4+ and CD8+ T cells in blood underwent clonal expansion by week 6 at 0.1 to 3.0 mg/kg.

The CDR3 consists of 14 residues. V shed 3 bases and J shed 0 bases, with 9 bases lying between them. Germline CDR1 is KGHSH and CDR2 is LQKENI. This clone is a singleton in its sample. Its antigen is not known. The method was immunoSEQ multiplex PCR; TCRdb's version includes in-frame clones alone and lacks a portion of them. The table includes about 77,000 clones, roughly 80% detected once. The clonotype comes from an adult with an advanced solid tumor such as melanoma, head and neck, liver or kidney cancer. The chain recombines TRBV18 with TRBJ2-7; D might be TRBD2 (6 bases). Here the sequenced sample was CD4+ or CD8+ T cells sorted from blood, taken in a trial of the OX40 agonist ivuxolimab. CDR3 in DNA: TGTGCCAGCTCACCCGGGGGAACCTCCTACGAGCAGTACTTC. Translated: CASSPGGTSYEQYF.